Sequencing of this T cell receptor beta chain was carried out in a study of blood T cell repertoires in COVID-19. Study-wide context: COVID-19 samples from acute and convalescent phases originated in the United States, Italy and Spain. The cDNA or gDNA used as material had been derived from T cells, B-cell-depleted T cells, or PBMCs.

Followed over time, Seattle patients had been enrolled while infection was active. CDR1 is KGHSH, CDR2 LQKENI, per germline. Trimming removed 2 bases at V and 5 bases at J, with 13 bases between. This CDR3 has 15 residues. Profiling relied on immunoSEQ multiplex PCR, and the TCRdb table lists in-frame clones only, not all of them. The data hold almost 400,000 clones, with approximately 87% observed a single time. This receptor was identified in a woman in her sixties with COVID-19, enrolled during active disease. Sequenced material: peripheral blood. The chain combines TRBV18 with TRBJ1-5; unclear D gene. The CDR3 sequence is CASSPEQLTYQPQHF. CDR3 coding DNA: TGTGCCAGCTCACCAGAACAGCTTACTTATCAGCCCCAGCATTTT. Variable domain in full (rest from reference TRBV18 and TRBJ1-5): NAGVMQNPRHLVRRRGQEARLRCSPMKGHSHVYWYRQLPEEGLKFMVYLQKENIIDESGMPKERFSAEFPKEGPSILRIQQVVRGDSAAYFCASSPEQLTYQPQHFGDGTRLSIL.